The clone carrying this TCR beta chain showed up just a few times. The sample belongs to a study of T-cell reconstitution after alpha-beta-depleted transplantation in children. The CDR3 loop spans 13 amino acids. Trimming shortened V by 6 bases and J by 9 bases, and 12 bases separated the two germline ends. CDR1 LNHNV and CDR2 YYDKDF come from the germline V gene (reference sequence). Using unique molecular identifiers, the investigators prepared the TCRbeta library. TCRdb passed the PCR reads through MiXCR, listing each CDR3 protein once. The sample holds around 440,000 distinct CDR3 sequences; around 16% are singletons and the top ten take 29%.

The clonotype was recovered from a boy in the first two years of life who had a stem cell transplant for Wiskott-Aldrich syndrome, so the T cells may come from the graft donor. Sample: PBMCs, mostly from graft donor cells, taken 360 days after TCRalphabeta/CD19-depleted stem cell transplant. The chain is built from TRBV15 and TRBJ1-6; D gene ambiguous. Written as DNA, the CDR3 is TGTGCCACCAGGGAAAGTTTTTCTTCACCCCTCCACTTT. As protein: CATRESFSSPLHF. The variable domain in full, completed from reference TRBV15 and TRBJ1-6, reads DAMVIQNPRYQVTQFGKPVTLSCSQTLNHNVMYWYQQKSSQAPKLLFHYYDKDFNNEADTPDNFQSRRPNTSFCFLDIRSPGLGDTAMYLCATRESFSSPLHFGNGTRLTVT.